This T cell receptor beta chain was sequenced during a study of shared clonotypes between healthy human individuals. Study-level results: Researchers found naive subsets generally carried larger estimated richness than memory subsets.

Germline CDR1 reads SGHRS; CDR2 reads YFSETQ. V lost 2 bases, J lost 0 bases, and 2 bases stayed unmatched. The CDR3 has 15 amino acids. Terminally differentiated effector memory CD45RA+ cells were excluded from the naive CD8 cells, which were CD45RO-negative and positively selected for CCR7. This clone was detected a few times. Its antigen remains unidentified. The table came from immunoSEQ multiplex PCR; TCRdb's copy has only in-frame clones and leaves some out. The data contain millions of clones, roughly 95% of them singletons. The sequenced sample consisted of naive CD8+ T cells sorted from blood. The chain uses TRBV5-1 and TRBJ1-5; 7 nucleotides match TRBD1. The source of this sequence is a man between 18 and 35 years old in good health. CDR3 bases: TGCGCCAGCAGCTTACAGGGGCTTAGCAATCAGCCCCAGCATTTT. Translation gives CASSLQGLSNQPQHF.